This T cell receptor beta chain appears in the sequencing data of a study of CD4 T cells in relation to SARS-CoV-2 and coronaviruses. Study-level background: ViraFEST: approximately eleven-day antigen culture of PBMCs, then TCR beta CDR3 sequencing. Study outcomes and limitations: No donor gave both pre-pandemic and post-infection samples.

Generated by immunoSEQ multiplex PCR, the TCRdb table keeps only in-frame clones and is missing some. The sample records 20,000 to 25,000 clones, 60% to 85% being singletons. Trimming left V 0 bases short and J 9 bases short, with 15 bases between. Germline V gene sequence: CDR1 SGHAT, CDR2 FQNNGV. The CDR3 consists of 15 residues. A word on this clone: What it recognizes is unknown.

The unexposed donors gave CD4+ T cells in about 2010-2018, prior to COVID-19. Isolation of CD4+ T cells took place after less than 11 days in culture. Testing used SARS-CoV-2 S/N and four cold-coronavirus spikes on unexposed-donor CD4+ T cells, cells permitting. The receptor's source is a human donor in good health. V and J are TRBV11-2 and TRBJ2-1, with D perhaps TRBD2 (5 bases). The source material was CD4+ T cells from PBMCs, cultured in vitro. Written as DNA, the CDR3 is TGTGCCAGCAGCTTAGATCAGGCTTCCCGGGGTGAGCAGTTCTTC. Its protein is CASSLDQASRGEQFF.